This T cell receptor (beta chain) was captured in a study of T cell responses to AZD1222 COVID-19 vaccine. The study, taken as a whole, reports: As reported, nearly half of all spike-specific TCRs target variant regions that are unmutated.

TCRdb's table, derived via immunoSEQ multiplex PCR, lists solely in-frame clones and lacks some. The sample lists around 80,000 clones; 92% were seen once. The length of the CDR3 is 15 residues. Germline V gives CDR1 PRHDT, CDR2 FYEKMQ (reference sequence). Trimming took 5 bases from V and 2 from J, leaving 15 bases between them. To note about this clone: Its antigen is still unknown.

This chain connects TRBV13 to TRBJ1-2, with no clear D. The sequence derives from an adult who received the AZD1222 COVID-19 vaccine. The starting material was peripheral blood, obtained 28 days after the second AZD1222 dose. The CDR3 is CASSQPRTGNYGYTF. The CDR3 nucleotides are TGTGCCAGCAGCCAACCGCGGACGGGAAACTATGGCTACACCTTC. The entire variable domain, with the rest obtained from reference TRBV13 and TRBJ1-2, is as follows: AAGVIQSPRHLIKEKRETATLKCYPIPRHDTVYWYQQGPGQDPQFLISFYEKMQSDKGSIPDRFSAQQFSDYHSELNMSSLELGDSALYFCASSQPRTGNYGYTFGSGTRLTVV.